This T cell receptor beta chain was recorded in a study of Graves' ophthalmopathy and Graves' hyperthyroidism. Whole-study context: No treatment had been given when peripheral blood was collected at initial diagnosis. General study findings and limits: Built on 13 signatures, a model told ophthalmopathy apart from stable hyperthyroidism with approximately 85% sensitivity and around 80% specificity.

This clonotype occurred a few times. Antigen specificity is unknown. Thyroid ultrasound, orbital computed tomography, TRAb, serum thyroxine and clinical symptoms formed the basis of diagnosis. Germline V CDR1 and CDR2: MNHEY, SVGEGT. J was trimmed by 2 bases and V by 6 bases; bases with no gene match: 7. The CDR3 spans 15 residues. From RNA, the CDR3 regions of TCR beta chains were amplified and sequenced. Amplification began with first-round RT-PCR using HTBI primers, then second-round multiplex PCR was performed. TCRdb re-called the multiplex PCR reads through MiXCR, storing one row per CDR3 protein. The sample has 200,000 to 250,000 distinct CDR3 sequences; roughly 21% are singletons.

V gene TRBV6-2 or TRBV6-3 combines with J gene TRBJ1-2; 9 bases are a match to TRBD1. The sequence was obtained from a woman in her 50s with Graves' ophthalmopathy. Input material: peripheral blood. CDR3 in amino acids: CASRLQGAPNYGYTF. In nucleotides, the CDR3 is TGTGCCAGCAGACTACAGGGGGCGCCCAACTATGGCTACACCTTC.